What follows are 12 T cell receptor beta chains derived from one specimen sequenced in a study of T cells after yellow fever vaccination. A single record per CDR3 protein comes from TCRdb applying MiXCR to the 5' RACE reads. The sample holds some 200,000 distinct CDR3 sequences, 11% seen once. The sequencing used CD8+ T cells sorted from PBMCs, collected 15 days after the yellow fever booster vaccination. The receptors shown here come from a man between 18 and 35 years old who received the YFV17D yellow fever vaccine.

This clonotype was recorded many times. The chain employs TRBV7-9 and TRBJ1-5; the match to TRBD1 covers 7 bases. V trimming: 4 bases; J trimming: 2 bases; junction bases outside the gene matches: 8. Germline V gene data show CDR1 as SEHNR and CDR2 as FQNEAQ (reference sequence). CDR3 length: 16 residues. CDR3 in DNA: TGTGCCAGCAGCTCGAACAGGGGACGACGCAATCAGCCCCAGCATTTT. Protein: CASSSNRGRRNQPQHF.

This clonotype came up many times. The chain uses TRBV29-1 and TRBJ2-2, with TRBD2 matching over 10 bases. The J segment lost 0 bases and the V segment lost 7 bases, leaving 2 bases of the junction unmatched. CDR3 length: 14 residues. Germline loops: CDR1 SQVTM, CDR2 ANQGSEA. The CDR3 loop is CSGGLAANTGELFF. In DNA form, the CDR3 reads TGCAGCGGTGGACTAGCGGCGAACACCGGGGAGCTGTTTTTT.

The rearrangement uses TRBV19 and TRBJ1-4; D is possibly TRBD1 (5 bases). The ends were cut back, 2 bases at V and 8 bases at J, with 9 bases in the middle. Germline-derived CDR1 and CDR2 are LNHDA and SQIVND (reference sequence). CDR3 length: 13 amino acids. CDR3 sequence: CASSIQGLEKLFF. CDR3 coding DNA: TGTGCCAGTAGTATACAGGGTTTGGAAAAACTGTTTTTT.

The chain uses TRBV7-2 and TRBJ2-1; D may match TRBD1 or TRBD2 (5 bases each). This CDR3 is 15 amino acids long. The V end lost 1 base, the J end lost 4 bases, and 11 bases lay between the germline ends. The V gene's germline CDR1 is SGHTA and CDR2 FQGNSA. The CDR3: CASSLGEGLYNEQFF. The CDR3 region has the DNA TGTGCCAGCAGCTTAGGCGAGGGGCTGTACAATGAGCAGTTCTTC.

The sample holds a few counts of this clonotype. V and J are TRBV20-1 and TRBJ2-7, with D hard to call. Germline CDR1 and CDR2: DFQATT and SNEGSKA (reference sequence). The CDR3 spans 13 residues. Trimming cost V 2 bases and J 1 base, with 9 bases left between them. CDR3 in amino acids: CSARPRTSYEQYF. The CDR3 DNA reads as TGCAGTGCTAGACCGAGGACGTCCTACGAGCAGTACTTC.

The V call is TRBV6-5, the J call TRBJ1-2; 7 bases match TRBD1. The germline gives CDR1 MNHEY, CDR2 SVGAGI. There are 14 residues in the CDR3. Trimming cost V 5 bases and J 4 bases; bases outside gene matches: 7. The CDR3 DNA follows: TGTGCCAGCAGTACCCAGGGGGGGGGCTATGGCTACACCTTC. It translates to CASSTQGGGYGYTF.

The table lists this clonotype with many counts. The chain carries TRBV15 and TRBJ1-1, with 7 bases aligning to TRBD1. CDR1 LNHNV and CDR2 YYDKDF come from the germline V gene (reference sequence). V lost 5 bases to trimming and J lost 2 bases; unmatched junction nucleotides: 8. This CDR3 is built from 15 residues. CDR3 DNA sequence: TGTGCCACCAGCGGACACGGGACAGACAACACTGAAGCTTTCTTT. As protein: CATSGHGTDNTEAFF.

This clonotype was seen more than once but under ten times. The chain employs TRBV4-3 and TRBJ2-7, with D possibly TRBD1 on 5 matching bases. There are 15 residues in the CDR3. The germline V gene encodes CDR1 LGHNA and CDR2 YSLEER. Trimming left V 2 bases short and J 7 bases short, with 18 bases between. Here the CDR3 reads CASSQRHPSKGEQYF. The DNA of the CDR3 is TGCGCCAGCAGCCAACGGCACCCATCTAAGGGGGAGCAGTACTTC.

This clonotype appeared a few times. The chain joins TRBV28 to TRBJ1-5; D is perhaps TRBD1 (5 bases). Germline V CDR1 and CDR2: MDHEN, SYDVKM. Deletions cut 3 bases from V and 13 bases from J, with 25 bases between. The CDR3 loop spans 16 amino acids. In DNA, the CDR3 is TGTGCCAGCAGTTTGTGGGGCAGGTCCCCATGGGGAATTCAGCATTTT. Protein: CASSLWGRSPWGIQHF.

This chain links TRBV5-4 with TRBJ2-3, with 13 nucleotides matching TRBD2. The CDR3 sequence is 14 residues long. V shed 4 bases, J shed 6 bases, and the junction held 2 bases outside the gene matches. Germline loops: CDR1 SGHNT, CDR2 YYREEE (reference sequence). The CDR3 sequence is CASSQGLAGDTQYF. CDR3 in DNA: TGTGCCAGCAGCCAGGGACTAGCGGGGGATACGCAGTATTTT. The whole variable domain, remainder taken from reference TRBV5-4 and TRBJ2-3, is ETGVTQSPTHLIKTRGQQVTLRCSSQSGHNTVSWYQQALGQGPQFIFQYYREEENGRGNFPPRFSGLQFPNYSSELNVNALELDDSALYLCASSQGLAGDTQYFGPGTRLTVL.

This chain links TRBV7-6 with TRBJ1-1; D unclear. The CDR3 runs 14 residues. The germline V gene encodes CDR1 SGHVS and CDR2 FNYEAQ. Between the trimmed V and J ends, which lost 5 bases and 0 bases, there was a span of 10 bases. The CDR3 coding sequence is TGTGCCAGCAGCGTGGACGGCATGAACACTGAAGCTTTCTTT. Its protein product is CASSVDGMNTEAFF.

This clonotype has at least ten counts. The chain recombines TRBV28 with TRBJ1-2; D is unclear. The germline V and J ends were trimmed by 5 bases and 4 bases, with 11 bases remaining between them. CDR1 MDHEN and CDR2 SYDVKM come from the germline V gene. CDR3 length: 13 amino acids. CDR3 sequence (DNA): TGTGCCAGCAGTACCTCTCAGCGCTATGGCTACACCTTC. It translates to CASSTSQRYGYTF.